One and the same sample provided the 6 T cell receptor beta chains below, sequenced in a study of blood T cell repertoires in COVID-19. Sequencing was performed with immunoSEQ multiplex PCR; in TCRdb, only in-frame clones are kept and a portion is missing. The top ten hold approximately 2.4% of the sample, which has 290,000 or so clones, more than 75% seen once. Sequenced: PBMCs or T cells enriched from blood (not recorded which). These receptors came from a woman between 18 and 30 years old who had recovered from COVID-19.

The chain is built from TRBV5-6 and TRBJ2-5; 8 nucleotides line up with TRBD2. This CDR3 region has 15 residues. V dropped 1 base and J dropped 2; count of bases not matched to a gene: 4. Germline V lookup: CDR1 SGHDT, CDR2 YYEEEE. The DNA for the CDR3 is TGTGCCAGCAGCTTGATCTCGGGGGGGCAAGAGACCCAGTACTTC. Amino acids: CASSLISGGQETQYF.

V is TRBV9 and J is TRBJ2-1, with 10 bases lining up with TRBD2. Germline trimming cut 0 bases from V and 0 bases from J; bases unmatched to any gene: 3. Germline CDR1 is SGDLS and CDR2 is YYNGEE. This CDR3 comprises 17 residues. The CDR3 DNA follows: TGTGCCAGCAGCGTAGAGGCTAGCGGGAGCTCCTACAATGAGCAGTTCTTC. Translating it yields CASSVEASGSSYNEQFF.

The chain couples TRBV6-1 to TRBJ2-7, with 8 bases lining up with TRBD2. This CDR3 contains 18 residues. Losses at the gene ends were 3 bases for V and 1 base for J; bases not matched to a gene: 14. Looked up from germline, CDR1 is MNHNS and CDR2 is SASEGT. The CDR3 here is CASSDPGTRGFRSYEQYF. CDR3 sequence (DNA): TGTGCCAGCAGTGACCCCGGGACTAGGGGGTTTCGGTCCTACGAGCAGTACTTC.

This clone was observed a few times. The chain couples TRBV10-3 to TRBJ2-7, with 12 bases matching TRBD2. Per germline, CDR1 ENHRY and CDR2 SYGVKD. The V segment lost 4 bases and the J segment 2 bases; nucleotides outside the gene matches: 9. The CDR3 contains 17 residues. CDR3 region: CAISVPSGREGPYEQYF. The CDR3 DNA follows: TGTGCCATCAGTGTCCCTAGCGGGAGGGAGGGACCCTACGAGCAGTACTTC.

The genes are TRBV7-2 and TRBJ2-1; TRBD1 might be the D (6 bases). The V and J ends lost 1 base and 8 bases respectively, with 21 bases between them. The germline V gene has CDR1 SGHTA and CDR2 FQGNSA. This CDR3 comprises 17 residues. CDR3 in amino acids: CASSLDVIRGLGDEQFF. The CDR3 DNA follows: TGTGCCAGCAGCTTAGACGTTATTAGGGGGTTGGGCGATGAGCAGTTCTTC.

The V call is TRBV30, the J call TRBJ1-6, with D possibly being TRBD1 (5 bases). The CDR3 length is 13 residues. V dropped 1 base and J dropped 10 bases, with 11 bases sitting between them. CDR1 and CDR2 (germline): GTSNPN, SVGIG (reference sequence). CDR3 amino acids: CAWSAQGGSPLHF. Written as DNA, the CDR3 is TGTGCCTGGAGTGCTCAGGGTGGGTCACCCCTCCACTTT.